Each of the 23 T cell receptor beta chains below was sequenced from the same sample in a study of spatial heterogeneity in lung cancer. Overall study findings and caveats: Expanded intratumoral alpha and beta TCR counts tracked tumor mutation counts.

TCRdb reanalysed the 5' RACE reads using MiXCR and keeps one entry per CDR3 protein. The sample lists several thousand distinct CDR3 sequences, 4.8% occurring once. Time point denoted: sample taken at primary tumor resection. These receptors' antigens are unknown. The sequences come from lung tumor tissue, collected at surgery. These receptors originate from a male donor with early-stage non-small cell lung cancer.

This clonotype has only a few counts. This beta chain lies outside the target of a library built for alpha chains; its clone size means little. The chain uses TRBV7-9 and TRBJ1-2, with unresolved D. V was pared by 4 bases and J by 7 bases, with 13 bases between. Germline V lookup: CDR1 SEHNR, CDR2 FQNEAQ (reference sequence). The CDR3 extends over 13 amino acids. The CDR3 DNA is TGTGCCAGCAGCTGGGCGGCGAAACCTGGCTACACCTTC. Amino acids: CASSWAAKPGYTF.

This clonotype was detected ten times or more. This beta chain is an off-target read within a library intended for alpha chains, so its frequency means little. The V and J genes are TRBV12-3 or TRBV12-4 and TRBJ2-3; D remains ambiguous. The CDR3 is 11 amino acids. V gave up 5 bases and J gave up 2 bases, with 2 bases separating them. For the CDR3, the DNA is TGTGCCAGCAGTAACACAGATACGCAGTATTTT. Translation gives CASSNTDTQYF.

This clonotype came up many times. This beta chain is an unintended read in a library built for alpha chains; its size means little. This chain connects TRBV5-1 to TRBJ2-3; D is tentatively TRBD1 or TRBD2 (5 bases each). Germline CDR1 reads SGHRS; CDR2 reads YFSETQ. V lost 3 bases to trimming and J lost 0 bases, with 8 bases between them. This CDR3 spans 14 amino acids. The CDR3 bases are TGCGCCAGCAGCTCCGGGGCTAGCACAGATACGCAGTATTTT. This gives the protein CASSSGASTDTQYF. Supplemented by reference TRBV5-1 and TRBJ2-3, the full variable domain reads KAGVTQTPRYLIKTRGQQVTLSCSPISGHRSVSWYQQTPGQGLQFLFEYFSETQRNKGNFPGRFSGRQFSNSRSEMNVSTLELGDSALYLCASSSGASTDTQYFGPGTRLTVL.

With respect to this clonotype: This beta chain turned up in a library designed for alpha chains; as an off-target read, its abundance says little. V usage is TRBV12-3 or TRBV12-4 and J usage is TRBJ2-1; D ambiguous. This CDR3 has 15 amino acids. V was pared by 1 base and J by 0 bases, with 7 bases between. CDR3 sequence (DNA): TGTGCCAGCAGTTTAGGGCATGCCTCCTACAATGAGCAGTTCTTC. Amino acid sequence: CASSLGHASYNEQFF.

By share, this clonotype counts as medium-sized. This beta chain turned up in a library designed for alpha chains; as an off-target read, its abundance says little. The V gene is TRBV20-1, the J gene TRBJ2-7, with 10 positions matching TRBD2. J lost 7 bases, V lost 0 bases, and 9 bases had no gene match. The CDR3 length is 15 residues. Germline V gene sequence: CDR1 DFQATT, CDR2 SNEGSKA (reference sequence). Here the CDR3 reads CSARDPRASGREQYF. In nucleotides, the CDR3 is TGCAGTGCTAGAGACCCCAGGGCTAGCGGGAGAGAGCAGTACTTC.

This clonotype was observed at least ten times. This beta chain lies outside the target of a library built for alpha chains; its clone size means little. The chain couples TRBV20-1 to TRBJ2-1; D is perhaps TRBD2 (5 bases). V was cut by 4 bases and J by 1 base, with 20 bases left in between. Germline V gene sequence: CDR1 DFQATT, CDR2 SNEGSKA (reference sequence). The CDR3 runs 17 residues. The CDR3 coding sequence is TGCAGTGCTAAACCACAGAAACGGGATGGGTCCTACAATGAGCAGTTCTTC. Protein product: CSAKPQKRDGSYNEQFF.

By frequency in the sample, this clonotype is medium-sized. This beta chain was picked up by a library intended for alpha chains and is off target, so its count carries little meaning. This chain links TRBV2 with TRBJ1-2; D remains ambiguous. V lost 1 base and J lost 5, with 14 bases in between. CDR3 size: 15 residues. Germline-derived CDR1 and CDR2 are SNHLY and FYNNEI. The CDR3 coding sequence is TGTGCCAGCAGTGAAGGCCCAGGAGGCCCGTATGGCTACACCTTC. Its protein is CASSEGPGGPYGYTF.

At least ten counts were recorded for this clonotype. Little can be read into the size of this beta chain, an off-target read in a library designed for alpha chains. The chain has TRBV5-1 and TRBJ2-2; 7 bases align to TRBD1. The CDR3 runs to 14 residues. V dropped 3 bases and J dropped 5; count of bases not matched to a gene: 4. CDR1 SGHRS and CDR2 YFSETQ come from the germline V gene. CDR3 protein: CASSSTGDTGELFF. The CDR3 DNA reads TGCGCCAGCAGCTCTACAGGGGATACCGGGGAGCTGTTTTTT.

This clonotype was recorded at least ten times. For a library built for alpha chains, this beta chain is a stray read; little rests on its size. V gene TRBV5-4 combines with J gene TRBJ2-4, with 9 bases lining up with TRBD2. This CDR3 is built from 16 residues. Germline CDR1 reads SGHNT; CDR2 reads YYREEE (reference sequence). Germline trimming cut 0 bases from V and 3 bases from J; bases unmatched to any gene: 4. The CDR3 coding sequence is TGTGCCAGCAGCTTGGGACTAGCGGCCCTCAAAAACATTCAGTACTTC. It is translated as CASSLGLAALKNIQYF.

By sample share, this clonotype is medium-sized. This beta chain appears as a stray read in a library generated for alpha chains; its size is not informative. The chain joins TRBV5-1 to TRBJ2-3; 13 bases map to TRBD2. The CDR3 is 17 residues long. The V segment lost 4 bases and the J segment 6 bases; nucleotides outside the gene matches: 11. Germline V lookup: CDR1 SGHRS, CDR2 YFSETQ. The CDR3 DNA is TGCGCCAGCAGCCGCCAACTAGCGGGGGGGCCTACGGATACGCAGTATTTT. Protein sequence: CASSRQLAGGPTDTQYF. Variable domain in full (rest from reference TRBV5-1 and TRBJ2-3): KAGVTQTPRYLIKTRGQQVTLSCSPISGHRSVSWYQQTPGQGLQFLFEYFSETQRNKGNFPGRFSGRQFSNSRSEMNVSTLELGDSALYLCASSRQLAGGPTDTQYFGPGTRLTVL.

This clonotype is labeled medium-sized. The size of this beta chain means little, since it is a stray read in a library made for alpha chains. This chain joins TRBV5-6 and TRBJ1-2, with unresolved D. The germline gives CDR1 SGHDT, CDR2 YYEEEE. The V end was cut by 3 bases, the J end by 4 bases, with 4 bases between. The CDR3 extends over 11 amino acids. The CDR3 reads CASSSSYGYTF. Here the CDR3 DNA reads TGTGCCAGCAGCTCATCCTATGGCTACACCTTC.

This clonotype has at least ten counts. This beta chain lies outside the target of a library built for alpha chains; its clone size means little. This chain uses TRBV29-1 with TRBJ1-4; D possibly corresponds to TRBD1 (5 bases). This CDR3 has 15 residues. Germline values: CDR1 SQVTM, CDR2 ANQGSEA. V was trimmed by 6 bases and J by 3 bases, leaving 17 bases between them. The CDR3 is CSVWGFEGSNEKLFF. As DNA, the CDR3 is TGCAGCGTCTGGGGCTTCGAGGGGTCTAATGAAAAACTGTTTTTT.

This clonotype is labeled as medium-sized (0.01 to 0.1%). This beta chain is a stray read from a library made for alpha chains; its abundance is not meaningful. The chain is built from TRBV6-1 and TRBJ1-6, with D possibly TRBD1 on 6 matching bases. V was trimmed by 6 bases and J by 2 bases, leaving 17 bases between them. The germline V gene encodes CDR1 MNHNS and CDR2 SASEGT. The CDR3 spans 17 residues. DNA for the CDR3: TGTGCCAGCAGCGTGAACTTCAGGGGTGCCTATAATTCACCCCTCCACTTT. As protein: CASSVNFRGAYNSPLHF.

In this sample, this clonotype turned up many times. This beta chain slipped into a library made for alpha chains as a stray read, so its size is not meaningful. The V and J genes are TRBV4-1 and TRBJ2-3; D possibly uses TRBD1 or TRBD2 (6 bases each). In germline, CDR1 is MGHRA, CDR2 YSYEKL. With 0 bases removed from V and 1 base from J, the gap between germline ends came to 11 bases. The CDR3 sequence is 16 residues long. For the CDR3, the DNA is TGCGCCAGCAGCCAAGATGGAAGGGGGGGCACAGATACGCAGTATTTT. It yields the protein CASSQDGRGGTDTQYF.

In its sample, this clonotype is medium-sized. The size of this beta chain means little, since it is a stray read in a library made for alpha chains. Here the CDR3 DNA reads TGTGCCATCAGTGAGTTCGAAGGACTAGCGGGAGGGCGGTTCTTC. Amino acid sequence: CAISEFEGLAGGRFF. V usage is TRBV10-3 and J usage is TRBJ2-1; 15 positions match TRBD2. Unmatched junction bases numbered 7, after V lost 1 base and J lost 15 bases. CDR1 is ENHRY and CDR2 is SYGVKD in the germline V gene. This CDR3 comprises 15 residues.

This clonotype was detected many times. Little can be read into the size of this beta chain, an off-target read in a library designed for alpha chains. The J gene is TRBJ2-3, the V gene TRBV20-1, with 8 bases aligning to TRBD2. This CDR3 region has 14 residues. Per germline, CDR1 DFQATT and CDR2 SNEGSKA (reference sequence). J lost 2 bases, V lost 5 bases, and 6 bases had no gene match. CDR3 sequence: CSAQSGSATDTQYF. For the CDR3, the DNA is TGCAGTGCTCAGAGCGGGAGTGCCACAGATACGCAGTATTTT.

Many counts were recorded for this clonotype. The library was prepared for alpha chains; this beta chain is a stray read, so its frequency means little. CDR3 region: CASSPAGGNIQYF. For the CDR3, the DNA is TGTGCCAGCAGCCCGGCGGGCGGGAACATTCAGTACTTC. J is TRBJ2-4 and V is TRBV11-3; D may be TRBD2 (5 bases). Per the germline V gene, CDR1 is SGHNT and CDR2 is YENEEA. V lost 5 bases and J 7 bases, leaving 12 bases between the germline ends. The CDR3 runs 13 residues.

This clonotype is large (0.1 to 1%). Because the library targeted alpha chains, this beta chain is an off-target read whose size means little. CDR3 residues: CSVAGGGRGTDTQYF. In DNA form, the CDR3 reads TGCAGCGTCGCTGGAGGGGGAAGGGGCACAGATACGCAGTATTTT. The rearrangement uses TRBV29-1 and TRBJ2-3, with D perhaps TRBD1 or TRBD2 (6 bases each). Per the germline V gene, CDR1 is SQVTM and CDR2 is ANQGSEA. V lost 6 bases to trimming and J lost 1 base, with 17 bases between them. This CDR3 is built from 15 residues.

This clonotype was seen repeatedly, ten times or more. This beta chain represents an off-target read in a library built for alpha chains; its size is of limited meaning. The J gene is TRBJ2-3, the V gene TRBV10-3, with TRBD1 matching 8 bases. CDR1 and CDR2 (germline): ENHRY, SYGVKD. This CDR3 spans 15 amino acids. J gave up 2 bases and V 6 bases, and 7 bases lay outside the gene matches. The CDR3 loop is CAIRFDRGPTDTQYF. CDR3 bases: TGTGCCATCAGATTCGACAGGGGCCCCACAGATACGCAGTATTTT.

In its sample, this clonotype is medium-sized (0.01 to 0.1%). Little can be read into the size of this beta chain, an off-target read in a library designed for alpha chains. The chain employs TRBV20-1 and TRBJ2-1; possibly TRBD1 for D (5 bases). Trimming took 6 bases from V and 9 from J, leaving 21 bases between them. The germline CDR1 and CDR2 sequences are DFQATT and SNEGSKA (reference sequence). The CDR3 length is 14 residues. The CDR3 sequence: CSAPPRPYRTEQFF. The CDR3 coding sequence is TGCAGTGCCCCCCCCCGGCCTTACAGGACTGAGCAGTTCTTC.

In its sample, this clonotype is medium-sized. This beta chain is a stray sequence in a library constructed for alpha chains; its clone size is not meaningful. V and J are TRBV7-9 and TRBJ1-5, with D possibly TRBD1 on 5 matching bases. V shed 5 bases and J shed 5 bases, with 16 bases lying between them. CDR1 is SEHNR, CDR2 FQNEAQ, per germline (reference sequence). This CDR3 spans 15 amino acids. The CDR3 protein is CASSPTTSGDQPQHF. In nucleotides, the CDR3 is TGTGCCAGCAGCCCTACTACCTCGGGGGATCAGCCCCAGCATTTT.

Many counts were recorded for this clonotype. This beta chain represents an off-target read in a library built for alpha chains; its size is of limited meaning. CDR3 residues: CASSFGHINFYEQYF. The CDR3 coding sequence is TGTGCCAGCAGTTTTGGACACATCAACTTCTACGAGCAGTACTTC. The rearrangement joins TRBV12-3 or TRBV12-4 to TRBJ2-7, with a tentative D call TRBD1 (5 bases). The CDR3 has 15 amino acids. Trimming removed 3 bases from V and 3 bases from J, with 15 bases in between.

A remark on this clonotype: Because the library targeted alpha chains, this beta chain is an off-target read whose size means little. The chain carries TRBV2 and TRBJ1-1; tentative D call: TRBD1 (5 bases). This CDR3 is built from 13 residues. CDR1 is SNHLY, CDR2 FYNNEI, per germline. The V end was cut by 7 bases, the J end by 11 bases, with 20 bases between. The CDR3 spells CASTRGLEAKAFF. In DNA, the CDR3 is TGTGCCAGCACACGGGGCCTGGAGGCTAAGGCTTTCTTT.